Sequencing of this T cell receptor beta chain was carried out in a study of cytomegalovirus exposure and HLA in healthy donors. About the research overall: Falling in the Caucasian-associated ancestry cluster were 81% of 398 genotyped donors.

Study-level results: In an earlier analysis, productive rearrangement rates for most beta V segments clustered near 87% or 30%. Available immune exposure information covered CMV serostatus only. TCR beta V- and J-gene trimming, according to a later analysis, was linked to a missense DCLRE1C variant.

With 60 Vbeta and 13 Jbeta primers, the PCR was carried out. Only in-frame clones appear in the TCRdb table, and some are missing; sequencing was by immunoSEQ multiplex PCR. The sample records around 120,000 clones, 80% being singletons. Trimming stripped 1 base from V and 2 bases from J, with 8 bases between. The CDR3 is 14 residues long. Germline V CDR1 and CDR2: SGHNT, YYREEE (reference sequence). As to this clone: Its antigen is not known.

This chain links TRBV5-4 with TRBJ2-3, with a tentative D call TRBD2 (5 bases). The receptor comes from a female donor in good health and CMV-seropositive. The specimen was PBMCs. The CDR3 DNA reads TGTGCCAGCAGCTTGAGCGGATACACAGATACGCAGTATTTT. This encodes CASSLSGYTDTQYF. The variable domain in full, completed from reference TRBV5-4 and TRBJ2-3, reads ETGVTQSPTHLIKTRGQQVTLRCSSQSGHNTVSWYQQALGQGPQFIFQYYREEENGRGNFPPRFSGLQFPNYSSELNVNALELDDSALYLCASSLSGYTDTQYFGPGTRLTVL.